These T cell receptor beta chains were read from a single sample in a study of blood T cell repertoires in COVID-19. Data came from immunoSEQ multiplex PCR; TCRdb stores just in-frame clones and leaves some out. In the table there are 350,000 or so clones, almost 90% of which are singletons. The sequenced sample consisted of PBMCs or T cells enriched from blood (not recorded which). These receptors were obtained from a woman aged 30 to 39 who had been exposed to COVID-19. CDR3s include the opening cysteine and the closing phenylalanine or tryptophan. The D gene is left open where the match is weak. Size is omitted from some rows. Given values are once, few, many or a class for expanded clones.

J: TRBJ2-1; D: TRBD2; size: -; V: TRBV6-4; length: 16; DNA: TGTGCCAGCAGTGATTCCGGGACTAGGGGGTCCGATGAGCAGTTCTTC; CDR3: CASSDSGTRGSDEQFF
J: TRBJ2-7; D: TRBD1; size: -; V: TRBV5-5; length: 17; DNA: TGTGCCAGCAGCTCAGGGGGGCCCCGGGACAGGGAGACTATGCAGTACTTC; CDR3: CASSSGGPRDRETMQYF
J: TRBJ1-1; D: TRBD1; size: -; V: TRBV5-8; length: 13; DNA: TGTGCCAGCAAAGTAGTTCCGGGACAGATCCCTTTCTTT; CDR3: CASKVVPGQIPFF
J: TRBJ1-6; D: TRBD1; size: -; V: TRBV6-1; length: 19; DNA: TGTGCCAGCAGTGAAGGGACAGGGCAACAAGGTTCCTATAATTCACCCCTCCACTTT; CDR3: CASSEGTGQQGSYNSPLHF
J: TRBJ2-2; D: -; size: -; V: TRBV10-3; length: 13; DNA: TGTGCCGCGGCGGAATCGAACACCGGGGAGCTGTTTTTT; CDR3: CAAAESNTGELFF
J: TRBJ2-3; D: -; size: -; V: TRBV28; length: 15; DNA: TGTGCCAGCAGTTCGATAGCACATAGCACAGATACGCAGTATTTT; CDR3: CASSSIAHSTDTQYF
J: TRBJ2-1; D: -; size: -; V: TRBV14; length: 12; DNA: TGTGCCAGCAGCCGAGGGCCCAATGAGCAGTTCTTC; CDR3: CASSRGPNEQFF
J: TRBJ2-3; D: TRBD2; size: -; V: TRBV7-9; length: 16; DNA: TGTGCCAGCAGTTCACGGACTAGCGGGATTACAGATACGCAGTATTTT; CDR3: CASSSRTSGITDTQYF
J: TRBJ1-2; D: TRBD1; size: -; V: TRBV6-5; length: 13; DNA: TGTGCCAGCAGTTCCGGGACAGGCACTGGCTACACCTTC; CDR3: CASSSGTGTGYTF
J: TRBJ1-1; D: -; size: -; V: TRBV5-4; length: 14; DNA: TGTGCCAGCAGCTTGGCCAACACTCAGGCTGAAGCTTTCTTT; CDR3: CASSLANTQAEAFF
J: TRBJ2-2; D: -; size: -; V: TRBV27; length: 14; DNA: TGTGCCAGCAGCCGTGGACTGTTCACCGGGGAGCTGTTTTTT; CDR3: CASSRGLFTGELFF
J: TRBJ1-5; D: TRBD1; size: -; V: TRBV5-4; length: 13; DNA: TGTGCCAGCAGCCCGGGACAGTATCAGCCCCAGCATTTT; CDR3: CASSPGQYQPQHF
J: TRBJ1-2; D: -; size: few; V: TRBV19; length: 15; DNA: TGTGCCAGTTGGCCGGGCCCCAGGGTCAACTATGGCTACACCTTC; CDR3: CASWPGPRVNYGYTF
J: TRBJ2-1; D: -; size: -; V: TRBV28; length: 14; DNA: TGTGCCAGCAGTTTATTGGGTGGAGACAATGAGCAGTTCTTC; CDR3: CASSLLGGDNEQFF
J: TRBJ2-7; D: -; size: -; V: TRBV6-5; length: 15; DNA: TGTGCCAGCAGTTACGGGCCGGGGTCCGACTACGAGCAGTACTTC; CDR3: CASSYGPGSDYEQYF
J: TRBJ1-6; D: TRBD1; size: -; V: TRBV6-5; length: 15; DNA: TGTGCCAGCACCCTCGGACAGGGGGCCAATTCACCCCTCCACTTT; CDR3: CASTLGQGANSPLHF
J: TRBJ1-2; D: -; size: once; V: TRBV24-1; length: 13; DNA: TGTGCCACCAGTGATAACAGGATCGATGGCTACACCTTC; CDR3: CATSDNRIDGYTF
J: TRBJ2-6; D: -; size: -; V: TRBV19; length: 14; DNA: TGTGCCAGTAGTTGGCTAGCTGGGGCCAACGTCCTGACTTTC; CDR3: CASSWLAGANVLTF
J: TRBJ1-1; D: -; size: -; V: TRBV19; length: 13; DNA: TGTGCCAGTAGTATAGTAGACAACCCTGAAGCTTTCTTT; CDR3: CASSIVDNPEAFF
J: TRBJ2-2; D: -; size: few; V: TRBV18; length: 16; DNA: TGTGCCAGCTCACCGGCCGCCCAGACGAACACCGGGGAGCTGTTTTTT; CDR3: CASSPAAQTNTGELFF
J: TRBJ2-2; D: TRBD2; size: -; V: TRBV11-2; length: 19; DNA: TGTGCCAGCAGCTTAGATTTGGCGGGAGGTAAAATCGGATCGGGGGAGCTGTTTTTT; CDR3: CASSLDLAGGKIGSGELFF
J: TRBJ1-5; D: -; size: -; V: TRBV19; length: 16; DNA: TGTGCCAGTAGTACCTCTCAGGGGTTACGGGATCAGCCCCAGCATTTT; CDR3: CASSTSQGLRDQPQHF
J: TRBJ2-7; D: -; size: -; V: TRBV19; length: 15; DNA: TGTGCCAGTAGTATGATGCCAAAACGAGACTACGAGCAGTACTTC; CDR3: CASSMMPKRDYEQYF
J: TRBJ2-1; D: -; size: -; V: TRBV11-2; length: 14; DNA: TGTGCCAGCAAGATGAGGGACCTAGCGAATGAGCAGTTCTTC; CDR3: CASKMRDLANEQFF
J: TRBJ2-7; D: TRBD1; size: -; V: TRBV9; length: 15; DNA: TGTGCCAGCAGCGCGAAGGACAGGGCCCTAGAAGAGCAGTACTTC; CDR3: CASSAKDRALEEQYF
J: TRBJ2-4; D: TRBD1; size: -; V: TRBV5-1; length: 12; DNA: TGCGCCAGCAGCTTATACACAGGGGCACAGTACTTC; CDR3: CASSLYTGAQYF
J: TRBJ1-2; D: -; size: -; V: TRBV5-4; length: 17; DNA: TGTGCCAGCAGCTTGGCACGTGTCGTCCAGGGGTACTATGGCTACACCTTC; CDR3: CASSLARVVQGYYGYTF
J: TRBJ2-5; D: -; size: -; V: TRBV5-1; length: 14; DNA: TGCGCCAGCAGCTTCGGGGGTGGAGAAGAGACCCAGTACTTC; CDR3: CASSFGGGEETQYF
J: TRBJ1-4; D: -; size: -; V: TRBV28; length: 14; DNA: TGTGCCAGCCTTACGTCAGCAACTAATGAAAAACTGTTTTTT; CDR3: CASLTSATNEKLFF
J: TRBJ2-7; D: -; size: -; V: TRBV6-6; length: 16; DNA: TGTGCCAGCAGCCCGCGGGGCGGGACGTTCTCCTACGAGCAGTACTTC; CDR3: CASSPRGGTFSYEQYF
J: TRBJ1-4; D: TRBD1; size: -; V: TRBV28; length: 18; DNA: TGTGCCAGCAGTTTAGCCCGGACAGGGGGCCCTCTTTGGGAAAAACTGTTTTTT; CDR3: CASSLARTGGPLWEKLFF
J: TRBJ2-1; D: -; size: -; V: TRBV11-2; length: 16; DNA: TGTGCCAGCAGCTTTAGGAGGGACTCCTCCTACAATGAGCAGTTCTTC; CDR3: CASSFRRDSSYNEQFF
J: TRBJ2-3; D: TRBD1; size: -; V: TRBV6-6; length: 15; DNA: TGTGCCAGCAGTACACAGGGGTCGTACACAGATACGCAGTATTTT; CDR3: CASSTQGSYTDTQYF
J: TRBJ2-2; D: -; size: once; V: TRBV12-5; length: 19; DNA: TGTGCTAGTGCCCTTGGACTGGGTTCGGACCGAACGAACACCGGGGAGCTGTTTTTT; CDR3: CASALGLGSDRTNTGELFF
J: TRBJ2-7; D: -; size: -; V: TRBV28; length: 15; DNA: TGTGCCAGCAGTCCCCTTTTGGTAGCGGCTTACGAGCAGTACTTC; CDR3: CASSPLLVAAYEQYF
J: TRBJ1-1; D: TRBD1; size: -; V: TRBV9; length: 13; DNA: TGTGCCAGCAGCATACGACAGGGGGCGCGAGCTTTCTTT; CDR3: CASSIRQGARAFF
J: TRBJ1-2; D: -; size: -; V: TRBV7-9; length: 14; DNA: TGTGCCAGCAGCTTGGGAGGTGGAGTCTATGGCTACACCTTC; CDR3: CASSLGGGVYGYTF
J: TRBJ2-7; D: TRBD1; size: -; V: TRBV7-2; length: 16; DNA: TGTGCCAGCAGCTTATATACCCCTGACAGGGCTTACGAGCAGTACTTC; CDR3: CASSLYTPDRAYEQYF
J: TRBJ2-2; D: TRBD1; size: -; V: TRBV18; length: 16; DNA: TGTGCCAGCTCGCGCGACGCAGGGGGCGCCGGCGGGGAGCTGTTTTTT; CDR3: CASSRDAGGAGGELFF
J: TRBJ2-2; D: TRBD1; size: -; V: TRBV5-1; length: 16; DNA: TGCGCCAGCACCTCTCCATACAGGGGTTCTACCGGGGAGCTGTTTTTT; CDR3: CASTSPYRGSTGELFF
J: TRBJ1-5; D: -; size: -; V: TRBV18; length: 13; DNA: TGTGCCAGCTCAGCGGGCGCGGATCAGCCCCAGCATTTT; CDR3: CASSAGADQPQHF
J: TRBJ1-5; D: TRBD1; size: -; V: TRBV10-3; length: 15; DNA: TGTGCCATCAGTGGGGGACAGGCCAGCAATCAGCCCCAGCATTTT; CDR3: CAISGGQASNQPQHF
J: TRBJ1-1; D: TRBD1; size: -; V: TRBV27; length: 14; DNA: TGTGCCAGCAGTTTATGGGACAGTAACGCTGAAGCTTTCTTT; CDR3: CASSLWDSNAEAFF
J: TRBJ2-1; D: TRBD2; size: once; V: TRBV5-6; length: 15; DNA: TGTGCCAGCAGCTCATTAGCGGGAATGGACAATGAGCAGTTCTTC; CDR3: CASSSLAGMDNEQFF
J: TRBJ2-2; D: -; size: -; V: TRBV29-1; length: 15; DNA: TGCAGCGTTGAAGATGGGGGAGGAAGGGCCGGGGAGCTGTTTTTT; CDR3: CSVEDGGGRAGELFF
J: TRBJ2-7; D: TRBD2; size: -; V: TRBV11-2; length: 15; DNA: TGTGCCAGCAGCCATGGGACTAGCGGGAGGTGGGAGCAGTACTTC; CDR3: CASSHGTSGRWEQYF
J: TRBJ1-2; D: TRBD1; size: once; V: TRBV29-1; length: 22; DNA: TGCAGCGTTCATTTTAGGCACTCCACCAGGGACAGGGGGAAATTCGGTGACTATGGCTACACCTTC; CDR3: CSVHFRHSTRDRGKFGDYGYTF
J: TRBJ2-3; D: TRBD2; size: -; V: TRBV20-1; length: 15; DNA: TGCAGTGCTAGTCTGGCGGGAGAGATGACAGATACGCAGTATTTT; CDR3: CSASLAGEMTDTQYF
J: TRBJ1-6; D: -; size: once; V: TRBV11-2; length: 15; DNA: TGTGCCAGCAGCTTAACGACAGAACATGGCGTACCCCTCCACTTT; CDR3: CASSLTTEHGVPLHF
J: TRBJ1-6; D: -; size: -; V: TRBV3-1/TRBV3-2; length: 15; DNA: TGTGCCAGCAGCCAAGATTCGGGGGTCGATTCACCCCTCCACTTT; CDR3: CASSQDSGVDSPLHF
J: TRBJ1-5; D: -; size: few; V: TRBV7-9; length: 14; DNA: TGTGCCAGCAGCCAAACAGGGAGCAATCAGCCCCAGCATTTT; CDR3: CASSQTGSNQPQHF
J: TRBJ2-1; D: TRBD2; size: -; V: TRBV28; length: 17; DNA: TGTGCCACCCAAGGGGCTCCCGTCGGGAGGGCGTACAATGAGCAGTTCTTC; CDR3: CATQGAPVGRAYNEQFF
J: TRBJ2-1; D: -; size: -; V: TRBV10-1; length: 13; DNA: TGCGCCAGCAGTAGACTAGAGGGCTATGAGCAGTTCTTC; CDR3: CASSRLEGYEQFF
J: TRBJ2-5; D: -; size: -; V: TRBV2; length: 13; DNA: TGTGCCAGCACCGACGGGGGGCGGGAGACCCAGTACTTC; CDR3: CASTDGGRETQYF